Listed below are T cell receptor beta chains from one sample, sequenced in a study of spatial heterogeneity in lung cancer. Each CDR3 protein gets one entry after TCRdb re-called the 5' RACE reads with MiXCR. Found here are about 3,800 distinct CDR3 sequences, roughly 35% of them singletons; the top ten hold about 24%. The specimen was lung tumor tissue, collected at surgery. These receptor sequences come from a male donor with early-stage non-small cell lung cancer. Each CDR3 is given with its conserved first and last residue.

j_call v_call cdr3_aa
TRBJ2-3 TRBV11-2 CASRVSADTQYF
TRBJ2-7 TRBV7-2 CASSLSRGSYEQYF
TRBJ2-7 TRBV7-7 CASSLAGKTYEQYF
TRBJ2-3 TRBV5-1 CASSRIGGDNTDTQYF
TRBJ2-3 TRBV4-3 CASSQERQGGTDTQYF
TRBJ2-3 TRBV7-3 CASSLTGLAGVSDTQYF
TRBJ2-5 TRBV7-2 CASSLVVGGTLAGTQYF
TRBJ2-1 TRBV28 CASTPGLGQREKQFF
TRBJ2-1 TRBV28 CASRLLAGVNNEQFF
TRBJ2-2 TRBV10-3 CAIQGMGRSAGELFF
TRBJ2-5 TRBV29-1 CSGARGRGSETQYF
TRBJ2-5 TRBV10-3 CAIGPGETQYF
TRBJ2-7 TRBV28 CASSLRAPDEQYF
TRBJ2-3 TRBV10-3 CAIRSTGSTDTQYF
TRBJ2-6 TRBV10-3 CAISEGRRSGANVLTF
TRBJ2-3 TRBV7-9 CASSLRGSTDTQYF
TRBJ2-3 TRBV7-9 CASSLDRAGSTDTQYF
TRBJ1-3 TRBV5-4 CASSLGVSTGNTIYF
TRBJ2-2 TRBV19 CASSDVANTGELFF
TRBJ2-1 TRBV18 CASSPPGQGIDEQFF
TRBJ2-7 TRBV13 CASSFNPGRPIIEQYF
TRBJ2-3 TRBV6-5 CASNMDPSTDTQYF